Listed here are 32 T cell receptor beta chains from one sample, sequenced in a study of blood T cell repertoires in COVID-19. Libraries were prepared by immunoSEQ multiplex PCR; TCRdb keeps only in-frame clonotypes and omits some of them. This sample carries 80,000 to 95,000 clones, roughly 90% of them seen once, and the ten largest clones take 25% to 30%. Sample: peripheral blood. The origin of the receptors is a man aged 50 to 60 with active or convalescent COVID-19.

This clone was counted a single time. The chain joins TRBV7-9 to TRBJ2-5; 8 nucleotides line up with TRBD2. Trimming at V came to 8 bases and at J to 2 bases, leaving 4 bases not matched to a gene. The germline CDR1 and CDR2 sequences are SEHNR and FQNEAQ (reference sequence). The CDR3 is made up of 13 amino acids. The DNA of the CDR3 is TGTGCCAGCCGTGCTAGCGGGCAAGAGACCCAGTACTTC. It encodes CASRASGQETQYF.

The chain employs TRBV27 and TRBJ2-3, with 11 bases identical to TRBD2. Looked up from germline, CDR1 is MNHEY and CDR2 is SMNVEV (reference sequence). V gave up 2 bases and J gave up 0 bases; unmatched junction bases: 7. This CDR3 comprises 18 residues. CDR3 nucleotide sequence: TGTGCCAGCAGTTTAATTCCTAGCGGGAGGTCTAGCACAGATACGCAGTATTTT. Its protein is CASSLIPSGRSSTDTQYF.

The rearrangement joins TRBV29-1 to TRBJ2-1; 7 bases align to TRBD2. The CDR3 is 14 amino acids. The J segment lost 5 bases and the V segment lost 7 bases, leaving 11 bases of the junction unmatched. Germline V gene lookup returns CDR1 SQVTM and CDR2 ANQGSEA. The CDR3 DNA follows: TGCAGCGCTGGGACCCCCGGGAGGCACAATGAGCAGTTCTTC. It is translated as CSAGTPGRHNEQFF.

This sequence joins TRBV28 and TRBJ2-2; D gene ambiguous. Germline CDR1 and CDR2: MDHEN and SYDVKM. V was pared by 5 bases and J by 6 bases, with 13 bases between. CDR3 length equals 14 residues. CDR3 protein: CASSPPPGAGELFF. CDR3 nucleotide sequence: TGTGCCAGCAGTCCCCCCCCAGGCGCCGGGGAGCTGTTTTTT.

The V gene is TRBV4-1, the J gene TRBJ1-1; 10 bases agree with TRBD1. Germline-derived CDR1 and CDR2 are MGHRA and YSYEKL. Trimming cost V 1 base and J 3 bases; bases outside gene matches: 2. The CDR3 runs to 15 residues. The CDR3 protein is CASSQGQGAHTEAFF. The CDR3 nucleotides read TGCGCCAGCAGCCAAGGACAGGGGGCGCACACTGAAGCTTTCTTT.

The J gene is TRBJ2-1, the V gene TRBV27; no firm D call. Germline CDR1 is MNHEY and CDR2 is SMNVEV (reference sequence). Trimming took 0 bases from V and 7 from J, leaving 13 bases between them. This CDR3 contains 15 residues. The CDR3 nucleotides are TGTGCCAGCAGTTTATCGCTTTTGACTTTGAATGAGCAGTTCTTC. This codes for CASSLSLLTLNEQFF.

The chain joins TRBV9 to TRBJ2-7; TRBD2 aligns across 7 bases. The CDR3 totals 13 residues. Germline V gene data show CDR1 as SGDLS and CDR2 as YYNGEE. Losses at the gene ends were 3 bases for V and 5 bases for J; bases not matched to a gene: 5. The CDR3 DNA follows: TGTGCCAGCAGCGAGGAGCGGGGCCACGAGCAGTACTTC. As protein: CASSEERGHEQYF.

This chain uses TRBV5-6 with TRBJ1-2; tentatively, D is TRBD1 (5 bases). V lost 2 bases to trimming and J lost 8 bases, with 10 bases between them. From germline, CDR1 is SGHDT and CDR2 YYEEEE. CDR3 length: 12 amino acids. This CDR3 reads CASSFGAGGYTF. Here the CDR3 DNA reads TGTGCCAGCAGCTTTGGGGCTGGCGGCTACACCTTC.

This clone was seen a few times. The rearrangement links TRBV28 to TRBJ2-2; no clear D. The V gene lost 7 bases and the J gene lost 0 bases, with 3 bases spanning the gap. The CDR3 extends over 12 amino acids. CDR1 is MDHEN and CDR2 is SYDVKM in the germline V gene. The chain's CDR3 is CASTANTGELFF. The DNA of the CDR3 is TGTGCCAGCACCGCGAACACCGGGGAGCTGTTTTTT.

This chain joins TRBV18 and TRBJ1-2; tentative D call: TRBD1 (5 bases). The V end lost 0 bases, the J end lost 6 bases, and 23 bases lay between the germline ends. This CDR3 contains 18 residues. Per the germline V gene, CDR1 is KGHSH and CDR2 is LQKENI. The CDR3 bases are TGTGCCAGCTCACCACCGAGAGGTCCGCATCCTGGGGCGGATGGCTACACCTTC. This gives the protein CASSPPRGPHPGADGYTF. The full variable domain, completed using reference TRBV18 and TRBJ1-2, is NAGVMQNPRHLVRRRGQEARLRCSPMKGHSHVYWYRQLPEEGLKFMVYLQKENIIDESGMPKERFSAEFPKEGPSILRIQQVVRGDSAAYFCASSPPRGPHPGADGYTFGSGTRLTVV.

The chain couples TRBV6-1 to TRBJ1-6; 10 nucleotides align to TRBD1. This CDR3 has 15 residues. The germline V gene has CDR1 MNHNS and CDR2 SASEGT. The junction had 6 bases not matched to a gene; V was cut back by 4 bases and J by 9 bases. The CDR3 region has the DNA TGTGCCAGCAGTGGGACAGGGGGAATCGGTTCACCCCTCCACTTT. Translated, it gives CASSGTGGIGSPLHF.

The V gene is TRBV5-1, the J gene TRBJ2-1; 7 bases line up with TRBD2. CDR3 size: 15 residues. Germline CDR1 is SGHRS and CDR2 is YFSETQ. Trimming at V came to 4 bases and at J to 2 bases, leaving 6 bases not matched to a gene. The CDR3 is CASSPREAPYNEQFF. In DNA form, the CDR3 reads TGCGCCAGCAGCCCCCGGGAGGCCCCCTACAATGAGCAGTTCTTC. The variable domain in full, with the rest retrieved from reference TRBV5-1 and TRBJ2-1, is KAGVTQTPRYLIKTRGQQVTLSCSPISGHRSVSWYQQTPGQGLQFLFEYFSETQRNKGNFPGRFSGRQFSNSRSEMNVSTLELGDSALYLCASSPREAPYNEQFFGPGTRLTVL.

The rearrangement uses TRBV30 and TRBJ1-6; D not resolved. The CDR3 length is 13 residues. Trimming took off 3 bases at V and 10 bases at J, with 13 bases between the two ends. The germline V gene encodes CDR1 GTSNPN and CDR2 SVGIG (reference sequence). In DNA form, the CDR3 reads TGTGCCTGGAGCAAGGGTGCGGGCTCACCCCTCCACTTT. It translates to CAWSKGAGSPLHF. The variable domain in full, with the rest retrieved from reference TRBV30 and TRBJ1-6, is SQTIHQWPATLVQPVGSPLSLECTVEGTSNPNLYWYRQAAGRGLQLLFYSVGIGQISSEVPQNLSASRPQDRQFILSSKKLLLSDSGFYLCAWSKGAGSPLHFGNGTRLTVT.

This chain connects TRBV18 to TRBJ1-1; D is possibly TRBD1 (5 bases). V lost 6 bases to trimming and J lost 3 bases, with 14 bases between them. The CDR3 contains 14 residues. The germline V gene has CDR1 KGHSH and CDR2 LQKENI. CDR3 protein: CASSPTARDTEAFF. The CDR3 nucleotides read TGTGCCAGCTCTCCAACAGCCAGGGACACTGAAGCTTTCTTT.

The chain carries TRBV5-4 and TRBJ1-2, with 7 bases fitting TRBD1. V lost 2 bases, J lost 6 bases, and 7 bases stayed unmatched. Germline V gene data show CDR1 as SGHNT and CDR2 as YYREEE (reference sequence). The CDR3 has 14 residues. In nucleotides, the CDR3 is TGTGCCAGCAGCTTTACAGGGGTTACCCATGGCTACACCTTC. Translating gives CASSFTGVTHGYTF. Drawing the rest from reference TRBV5-4 and TRBJ1-2, the complete variable domain is ETGVTQSPTHLIKTRGQQVTLRCSSQSGHNTVSWYQQALGQGPQFIFQYYREEENGRGNFPPRFSGLQFPNYSSELNVNALELDDSALYLCASSFTGVTHGYTFGSGTRLTVV.

V is TRBV4-1 and J is TRBJ2-1, with D tentatively TRBD2 (6 bases). The CDR3 contains 16 residues. The germline V gene has CDR1 MGHRA and CDR2 YSYEKL. V was clipped by 1 base and J by 4 bases, with 14 bases between them. As DNA, the CDR3 is TGCGCCAGCAGCCAAGGGTGGGGCGGGGTATACAATGAGCAGTTCTTC. Amino acids: CASSQGWGGVYNEQFF.

This rearrangement joins TRBV14 to TRBJ2-1, with TRBD2 as a possible D gene (6 bases). Trimming removed 1 base from V and 10 bases from J, with 23 bases in between. The CDR3 is made up of 17 amino acids. Germline assignment: CDR1 SGHDN and CDR2 FVKESK. In nucleotides, the CDR3 is TGTGCCAGCAGCCAAGGCCTGTGGGACTCAGGGTTAGGAGAGCAGTTCTTC. Its translation is CASSQGLWDSGLGEQFF.

The genes are TRBV12-5 and TRBJ1-4; D remains ambiguous. The CDR3 runs 14 residues. The germline CDR1 and CDR2 sequences are LGHNT and FRNRAP. The V and J ends lost 5 bases and 8 bases respectively, with 15 bases between them. In DNA, the CDR3 is TGTGCTAGTGGTATCTTGGAGGAGCAGGAAAAACTGTTTTTT. This codes for CASGILEEQEKLFF. The complete variable domain, with remaining parts taken from reference TRBV12-5 and TRBJ1-4, reads DARVTQTPRHKVTEMGQEVTMRCQPILGHNTVFWYRQTMMQGLELLAYFRNRAPLDDSGMPKDRFSAEMPDATLATLKIQPSEPRDSAVYFCASGILEEQEKLFFGSGTQLSVL.

The chain uses TRBV10-3 and TRBJ1-6, with 7 bases fitting TRBD1. Looked up from germline, CDR1 is ENHRY and CDR2 is SYGVKD. This CDR3 contains 15 residues. V shed 10 bases and J 7 bases; nucleotides not matched to a gene: 13. The CDR3 region is CASSLDRPTNSPLHF. The CDR3 DNA reads as TGTGCCAGTAGTCTGGACAGGCCGACCAATTCACCCCTCCACTTT.

The CDR3 DNA sequence: TGCGCCAGCAGCCACGATCAGGGGTACACTGAAGCTTTCTTT. Its protein product is CASSHDQGYTEAFF. The V call is TRBV5-1, the J call TRBJ1-1; D might be TRBD1 (6 bases). CDR3 length equals 14 residues. V was cut by 4 bases and J by 3 bases, with 13 bases left in between. Germline CDR1 SGHRS, CDR2 YFSETQ.

Here the CDR3 DNA reads TGTGCCATCAGTGATAGCGGGGGGGCCCACACAGATACGCAGTATTTT. Amino acid sequence: CAISDSGGAHTDTQYF. This rearrangement joins TRBV10-3 to TRBJ2-3; 11 bases match TRBD2. With 3 bases clipped from V and 2 bases from J, the junction kept 4 bases outside the gene matches. The CDR3 length is 16 residues. Germline assignment: CDR1 ENHRY and CDR2 SYGVKD.

The J gene is TRBJ2-1, the V gene TRBV5-4, with TRBD2 matching over 7 bases. CDR1 SGHNT and CDR2 YYREEE come from the germline V gene (reference sequence). The CDR3 sequence is 14 residues long. With V trimmed by 0 bases and J by 5 bases, 2 bases remained unmatched. The CDR3 spells CASSLAGGNNEQFF. In nucleotides, the CDR3 is TGTGCCAGCAGCTTGGCCGGGGGGAACAATGAGCAGTTCTTC.

The chain is built from TRBV5-4 and TRBJ1-1, with 7 bases matching TRBD1. Trimming cost V 3 bases and J 7 bases; bases outside gene matches: 21. There are 18 residues in the CDR3. CDR1 is SGHNT, CDR2 YYREEE, per germline (reference sequence). The CDR3 DNA reads as TGTGCCAGCAGCTCTCAATCCGGGACAGTATACGGGAAGGATGAAGCTTTCTTT. Its protein is CASSSQSGTVYGKDEAFF.

This chain connects TRBV5-4 to TRBJ2-7, with TRBD1 matching 8 bases. The CDR3 length is 16 residues. The V and J ends lost 4 bases and 2 bases, in that order; junction bases with no gene match: 11. Germline V gene sequence: CDR1 SGHNT, CDR2 YYREEE (reference sequence). As DNA, the CDR3 is TGTGCCAGCAGCCCAAAGCAGACAGGGGCCACCTACGAGCAGTACTTC. Translating gives CASSPKQTGATYEQYF.

The chain couples TRBV5-6 to TRBJ2-5; D unclear. The germline V gene has CDR1 SGHDT and CDR2 YYEEEE. This CDR3 region has 13 residues. The germline V and J ends were trimmed by 0 bases and 5 bases, with 8 bases remaining between them. The DNA for the CDR3 is TGTGCCAGCAGCTTGGCGGGTTTTGAGACCCAGTACTTC. Protein: CASSLAGFETQYF.

The V gene is TRBV12-3 or TRBV12-4, the J gene TRBJ1-1; D is ambiguous. The CDR3 has 13 amino acids. V was trimmed by 6 bases and J by 0 bases, leaving 8 bases between them. DNA of the CDR3: TGTGCCAGCAGGAATCCGGTGAACACTGAAGCTTTCTTT. Translating it yields CASRNPVNTEAFF.

The chain couples TRBV9 to TRBJ1-6, with a tentative D call TRBD1 (5 bases). Germline CDR1 and CDR2: SGDLS and YYNGEE. The length of the CDR3 is 13 residues. Trimming pared 4 bases from V and 11 bases from J, leaving 13 bases between. CDR3 coding DNA: TGTGCCAGCAGCATCGACCGGGGGACACCCCTCCACTTT. Residues: CASSIDRGTPLHF.

V gene TRBV2 combines with J gene TRBJ1-1; 11 nucleotides match TRBD1. Per germline, CDR1 SNHLY and CDR2 FYNNEI. The ends lost 6 bases at V and 5 bases at J; junction bases unmatched: 5. The CDR3 sequence is 14 residues long. The CDR3 sequence is CASRYRDRGTEAFF. Here the CDR3 DNA reads TGTGCCAGCAGATACCGGGACAGGGGGACTGAAGCTTTCTTT.

This clone was seen just once. The rearrangement joins TRBV11-2 to TRBJ2-5; no clear D gene. The germline gives CDR1 SGHAT, CDR2 FQNNGV. The CDR3 sequence is 11 residues long. Trimming took 6 bases from V and 5 from J, leaving 7 bases between them. The CDR3 DNA reads as TGTGCCAGCAGGCGTATGGAGACCCAGTACTTC. Its translation: CASRRMETQYF.

The gene calls are TRBV27 and TRBJ2-1; 13 nucleotides agree with TRBD2. The CDR3 has 16 residues. Unmatched junction bases numbered 10, after V lost 5 bases and J lost 9 bases. CDR1 is MNHEY and CDR2 is SMNVEV in the germline V gene (reference sequence). The CDR3: CASSTQTSGRSSEQFF. The DNA for the CDR3 is TGTGCCAGCAGTACTCAGACTAGCGGGAGGTCGAGTGAGCAGTTCTTC.

In DNA form, the CDR3 reads TGTGCCAGCAGCTTCGGGGTCGGGGAGCTGTTTTTT. The encoded protein is CASSFGVGELFF. V usage is TRBV7-9 and J usage is TRBJ2-2; weak D call: TRBD2 (5 bases). The CDR3 consists of 12 residues. The germline CDR1 and CDR2 sequences are SEHNR and FQNEAQ (reference sequence). Deletions cut 3 bases from V and 7 bases from J, with 6 bases between.

In DNA form, the CDR3 reads TGTGCCAGCTCATTACTAGCGGATCGCACAGATACGCAGTATTTT. Translated: CASSLLADRTDTQYF. V and J are TRBV18 and TRBJ2-3, with 8 bases identical to TRBD2. Unmatched junction bases numbered 5, after V lost 5 bases and J lost 1 base. Germline V lookup: CDR1 KGHSH, CDR2 LQKENI. This CDR3 region has 15 residues.